These T cell receptor beta chains were read from a single sample in a study of blood T cell repertoires in COVID-19. Sequencing was performed with immunoSEQ multiplex PCR; in TCRdb, only in-frame clones are kept and a portion is missing. The sample comprises a few hundred thousand clones, 75% to 90% of which are singletons, and around 14% rests with the top ten. Material: peripheral blood. The receptor source for this set is a woman aged 65 to 85 with COVID-19, enrolled during active disease. Each CDR3 is given with its conserved first and last residue. The D gene is left open where the match is weak. Clone size, where shown, is once, few, many, or a class for clones that have expanded.

J: TRBJ1-2; V: TRBV2; size: few; D: .; CDR3: CATSGGGYGYTF; DNA: TGTGCCACCTCCGGGGGGGGCTATGGCTACACCTTC
J: TRBJ1-6; V: TRBV28; size: .; D: .; CDR3: CASRTGYNSPLHF; DNA: TGTGCCAGCAGAACAGGATATAATTCGCCCCTCCACTTT
J: TRBJ1-2; V: TRBV7-2; size: .; D: .; CDR3: CASSLGVQDNYGYTF; DNA: TGTGCCAGCAGCTTAGGAGTACAGGATAACTATGGCTACACCTTC
J: TRBJ1-4; V: TRBV21-1; size: .; D: .; CDR3: CASPGGRWAEKLFF; DNA: TGTGCCAGTCCAGGTGGCCGATGGGCTGAAAAACTGTTTTTT
J: TRBJ1-5; V: TRBV19; size: .; D: TRBD1; CDR3: CASSNPDRGLGNQPQHF; DNA: TGTGCCAGTAGTAACCCCGACAGGGGGCTTGGCAATCAGCCCCAGCATTTT
J: TRBJ1-6; V: TRBV30; size: .; D: .; CDR3: CAWSTDSAYGSPLHF; DNA: TGTGCCTGGAGTACGGACAGCGCGTACGGATCACCCCTCCACTTT
J: TRBJ2-1; V: TRBV6-6; size: .; D: .; CDR3: CASSPLDNEQFF; DNA: TGTGCCAGCAGCCCCCTTGACAATGAGCAGTTCTTC
J: TRBJ2-6; V: TRBV7-2; size: .; D: TRBD1; CDR3: CASSQDRGLAGANVLTF; DNA: TGTGCCAGCAGCCAAGACAGGGGGCTAGCCGGGGCCAACGTCCTGACTTTC
J: TRBJ1-2; V: TRBV3-1/TRBV3-2; size: .; D: TRBD1; CDR3: CASSHGGTGYGYTF; DNA: TGTGCCAGCAGCCATGGTGGGACAGGCTATGGCTACACCTTC
J: TRBJ1-1; V: TRBV4-1; size: .; D: TRBD1; CDR3: CASSQADRDTEAFF; DNA: TGCGCCAGCAGCCAAGCCGACAGGGACACTGAAGCTTTCTTT
J: TRBJ1-4; V: TRBV7-6; size: .; D: .; CDR3: CASSRRHHNEKLFF; DNA: TGTGCCAGCAGTCGTCGACATCATAATGAAAAACTGTTTTTT
J: TRBJ1-5; V: TRBV19; size: .; D: TRBD1; CDR3: CASSIRDRGLGGQPQHF; DNA: TGTGCCAGTAGTATCCGAGACAGGGGGCTTGGAGGTCAGCCCCAGCATTTT
J: TRBJ2-7; V: TRBV7-2; size: .; D: .; CDR3: CATARSTSSYEQYF; DNA: TGTGCCACCGCCAGATCGACTAGCTCCTACGAGCAGTACTTC
J: TRBJ1-2; V: TRBV24-1; size: .; D: .; CDR3: CATSAKDSVFYGYTF; DNA: TGTGCCACCAGTGCCAAGGACAGCGTATTCTATGGCTACACCTTC
J: TRBJ2-3; V: TRBV7-2; size: .; D: TRBD2; CDR3: CASSLKSLAGGGADTQYF; DNA: TGTGCCAGCAGCTTAAAATCCCTAGCGGGGGGGGGCGCAGATACGCAGTATTTT
J: TRBJ1-5; V: TRBV27; size: .; D: TRBD1; CDR3: CASSPTGGLQPQHF; DNA: TGTGCCAGCAGTCCCACAGGGGGCCTGCAGCCCCAGCATTTT
J: TRBJ1-2; V: TRBV7-2; size: .; D: TRBD1; CDR3: CASSRTWTGGDYGYTF; DNA: TGTGCCAGCAGTCGAACTTGGACAGGGGGGGACTATGGCTACACCTTC
J: TRBJ1-6; V: TRBV7-9; size: .; D: .; CDR3: CASSYRWMVSPLHF; DNA: TGTGCCAGCAGCTACAGGTGGATGGTTTCACCCCTCCACTTT
J: TRBJ2-1; V: TRBV5-4; size: .; D: .; CDR3: CASSLETGVGYNEQFF; DNA: TGTGCCAGCAGCTTGGAAACGGGGGTTGGCTACAATGAGCAGTTCTTC
J: TRBJ2-2; V: TRBV5-1; size: .; D: TRBD2; CDR3: CASSDGASGGYTGELFF; DNA: TGCGCCAGCAGCGATGGCGCTAGCGGGGGGTACACCGGGGAGCTGTTTTTT
J: TRBJ2-1; V: TRBV20-1; size: .; D: .; CDR3: CSARCRGEQFF; DNA: TGCAGTGCTAGGTGCAGGGGTGAGCAGTTCTTC
J: TRBJ2-2; V: TRBV9; size: few; D: TRBD2; CDR3: CASSPSGGATGELFF; DNA: TGTGCCAGCAGCCCCTCGGGGGGGGCAACCGGGGAGCTGTTTTTT
J: TRBJ2-1; V: TRBV11-2; size: .; D: .; CDR3: CASSLWGRNEQFF; DNA: TGTGCCAGCAGCTTATGGGGGCGCAATGAGCAGTTCTTC
J: TRBJ1-1; V: TRBV12-3/TRBV12-4; size: .; D: .; CDR3: CASSRGAGTEAFF; DNA: TGTGCCAGCAGTCGGGGGGCGGGCACTGAAGCTTTCTTT
J: TRBJ1-6; V: TRBV5-1; size: .; D: TRBD1; CDR3: CASSADREKSPLHF; DNA: TGCGCCAGCAGCGCGGACAGGGAGAAGTCACCCCTCCACTTT
J: TRBJ2-1; V: TRBV30; size: .; D: TRBD2; CDR3: CAWSRAGGLDEQFF; DNA: TGTGCCTGGAGTAGAGCGGGGGGGCTCGATGAGCAGTTCTTC
J: TRBJ2-7; V: TRBV7-2; size: .; D: TRBD2; CDR3: CASSLGGGTSSYEQYF; DNA: TGTGCCAGCAGCTTAGGGGGTGGGACTAGCAGTTACGAGCAGTACTTC
J: TRBJ1-5; V: TRBV14; size: .; D: .; CDR3: CASSSGDTGQPQHF; DNA: TGTGCCAGCAGTTCAGGGGATACGGGTCAGCCCCAGCATTTT
J: TRBJ1-5; V: TRBV12-5; size: .; D: .; CDR3: CASGLTLGNQPQHF; DNA: TGTGCTAGTGGTTTGACACTAGGGAATCAGCCCCAGCATTTT
J: TRBJ1-5; V: TRBV4-3; size: .; D: TRBD1; CDR3: CASSQDAGQINQPQHF; DNA: TGCGCCAGCAGCCAAGATGCGGGACAGATCAATCAGCCCCAGCATTTT
J: TRBJ2-2; V: TRBV19; size: .; D: .; CDR3: CASSIRTQIMPTGRNTGELFF; DNA: TGTGCCAGTAGTATTCGGACCCAGATCATGCCTACAGGTCGGAACACCGGGGAGCTGTTTTTT
J: TRBJ1-2; V: TRBV5-8; size: .; D: .; CDR3: CASSPTVDYGYTF; DNA: TGTGCCAGCAGTCCTACAGTGGACTATGGCTACACCTTC
J: TRBJ2-5; V: TRBV5-1; size: .; D: TRBD1; CDR3: CASSLAGTGVETQYF; DNA: TGCGCCAGCAGCTTGGCCGGGACAGGGGTAGAGACCCAGTACTTC
J: TRBJ2-2; V: TRBV10-1; size: .; D: .; CDR3: CASSPAGTLNTGELFF; DNA: TGCGCCAGCAGTCCGGCGGGAACACTGAACACCGGGGAGCTGTTTTTT
J: TRBJ1-5; V: TRBV6-6; size: .; D: TRBD1; CDR3: CASSRRAGGLSNQPQHF; DNA: TGTGCCAGCAGTCGTAGGGCAGGGGGCCTTAGCAATCAGCCCCAGCATTTT
J: TRBJ1-5; V: TRBV6-5; size: once; D: .; CDR3: CASSSSPINRAQPQHF; DNA: TGTGCCAGCAGTTCAAGCCCGATTAACAGAGCCCAGCCCCAGCATTTT
J: TRBJ1-4; V: TRBV14; size: .; D: .; CDR3: CASSPRQATNEKLFF; DNA: TGTGCCAGCAGCCCGAGACAAGCAACTAATGAAAAACTGTTTTTT
J: TRBJ1-2; V: TRBV18; size: .; D: TRBD1; CDR3: CASSPTGGNGYTF; DNA: TGTGCCAGCTCACCAACAGGGGGGAATGGCTACACCTTC
J: TRBJ1-2; V: TRBV5-6; size: once; D: .; CDR3: CASSPYRQDYGYTF; DNA: TGTGCCAGCAGCCCCTATCGACAGGACTATGGCTACACCTTC
J: TRBJ2-7; V: TRBV27; size: .; D: .; CDR3: CASRLQGGNTYEQYF; DNA: TGTGCCAGCAGACTCCAGGGGGGTAACACCTACGAGCAGTACTTC
J: TRBJ2-1; V: TRBV28; size: .; D: .; CDR3: CASKRGISYNEQFF; DNA: TGTGCCAGTAAACGGGGGATCTCCTACAATGAGCAGTTCTTC
J: TRBJ1-1; V: TRBV5-4; size: few; D: TRBD1; CDR3: CASSPGGDRNTEAFF; DNA: TGTGCCAGCAGCCCAGGGGGCGACAGGAACACTGAAGCTTTCTTT
J: TRBJ2-7; V: TRBV7-2; size: once; D: TRBD1; CDR3: CASSLIGTGLYEQYF; DNA: TGTGCCAGCAGCTTAATCGGGACAGGGCTCTACGAGCAGTACTTC
J: TRBJ2-1; V: TRBV24-1; size: .; D: .; CDR3: CATSDSGVQGNLF; DNA: TGTGCCACCAGTGATTCGGGTGTGCAGGGGAATCTCTTC
J: TRBJ1-2; V: TRBV7-2; size: .; D: TRBD1; CDR3: CASSRQGHYGYTF; DNA: TGTGCCAGCAGCCGACAGGGACACTATGGCTACACCTTC
J: TRBJ2-7; V: TRBV28; size: few; D: .; CDR3: CASSRDANYEQYF; DNA: TGTGCCAGCAGTCGCGATGCGAATTACGAGCAGTACTTC
J: TRBJ2-7; V: TRBV10-1; size: .; D: .; CDR3: CASSPAGNPYEQYF; DNA: TGCGCCAGCAGCCCCGCAGGGAACCCCTACGAGCAGTACTTC
J: TRBJ1-1; V: TRBV7-9; size: .; D: .; CDR3: CASSVPGRRNTEAFF; DNA: TGTGCCAGCAGCGTACCGGGTCGACGGAACACTGAAGCTTTCTTT
J: TRBJ2-3; V: TRBV6-5; size: .; D: TRBD2; CDR3: CASSRTRSSTDTQYF; DNA: TGTGCCAGCAGCCGGACTAGGAGTAGCACGGATACGCAGTATTTT
J: TRBJ2-5; V: TRBV9; size: .; D: TRBD2; CDR3: CASSASGGNQETQYF; DNA: TGTGCCAGCAGCGCGAGCGGGGGCAATCAAGAGACCCAGTACTTC
J: TRBJ2-7; V: TRBV10-1; size: .; D: TRBD1; CDR3: CASSGLQGDYEQYF; DNA: TGCGCCAGCAGTGGCCTACAGGGGGACTACGAGCAGTACTTC
J: TRBJ1-6; V: TRBV6-5; size: .; D: .; CDR3: CASNIGGGYNSPLHF; DNA: TGTGCCAGCAACATTGGGGGGGGCTATAATTCACCCCTCCACTTT
J: TRBJ1-1; V: TRBV6-2/TRBV6-3; size: .; D: .; CDR3: CASSHGNTEAFF; DNA: TGTGCCAGCAGCCACGGGAACACTGAAGCTTTCTTT
J: TRBJ1-3; V: TRBV6-5; size: .; D: .; CDR3: CASSPTLSDTIYF; DNA: TGTGCCAGCAGTCCCACCCTTTCGGACACCATATATTTT
J: TRBJ1-2; V: TRBV27; size: .; D: .; CDR3: CASSPGQFYGYTF; DNA: TGTGCCAGCAGCCCCGGACAGTTCTATGGCTACACCTTC
J: TRBJ1-2; V: TRBV20-1; size: .; D: TRBD1; CDR3: CSASGQAGGYTF; DNA: TGCAGTGCTAGTGGACAGGCTGGTGGCTACACCTTC
J: TRBJ1-2; V: TRBV18; size: few; D: TRBD1; CDR3: CASSPSLDRDYGYTF; DNA: TGTGCCAGCTCACCGAGTTTGGACAGGGACTATGGCTACACCTTC
J: TRBJ2-3; V: TRBV3-1/TRBV3-2; size: .; D: .; CDR3: CASSQSLDVSTDTQYF; DNA: TGTGCCAGCAGCCAGTCACTAGACGTAAGCACAGATACGCAGTATTTT
J: TRBJ2-5; V: TRBV5-4; size: .; D: TRBD2; CDR3: CASSLQRGIQETQYF; DNA: TGTGCCAGCAGCTTGCAGCGGGGGATCCAAGAGACCCAGTACTTC